Reported below is one T cell receptor (beta chain). Its target antigen remains unknown. No much larger clonotype is one base removed from it; base qualities were not supplied. The sample comes from a study of blood T cell repertoires in COVID-19 (dated by TCRdb to 2020 to 2022). With regard to the full study: Samples from collaborators originated in the United States, Italy and Spain and spanned both the acute and convalescent phases of COVID-19. The material from the prospective study consisted of cDNA or gDNA derived from T cells, B-cell-depleted T cells, or PBMCs. The dataset comprised deeply sampled blood TCRbeta repertoires from subjects exposed to, actively infected with, or recovered from COVID-19. The repertoires were released in a freely available public database meant as a resource for research on the immune response to SARS-CoV-2. Samples came from the ongoing ImmuneRACE study (first 160 participants) plus 1,254 subjects from 6 global collaborators. A de-identified subject ID, COVID-19 status, age in years and sex were almost always included in the sample metadata. Where available, HLA class I and class II types were obtained from metadata supplied by the sample provider rather than from assay-based typing. Results the study describes overall, beyond this receptor: How much clinical and demographic metadata was included differed by source and by participant, and the metadata was provided uncurated.

The immunoSEQ Assay, a bias-controlled multiplex PCR, was used to amplify TCRbeta CDR3 regions from genomic DNA. The original pipeline was this. The number of nucleated cells in each sample was estimated by amplification of reference gene primers within the assay. Sequence reads were collapsed and filtered to measure the absolute abundance of every unique TCRbeta CDR3 rearrangement. Productive Simpson clonality was computed per sample as the square root of Simpson's diversity index over productive rearrangements. TCRdb retrieved this table from immuneACCESS and kept in-frame rearrangements only. Not all clones are present; in checked studies, unresolved V genes account for under half, and no reason is known for the remainder. That table gives V, J and clone size, and the DNA gave D and trimming. Here the sample has approximately 77,000 clones; roughly three quarters occur a single time. The ten top clones hold 15% to 20% of the sample.

The collaborating institutions used their own protocols to collect whole blood in K2EDTA tubes. Collaborator samples were shipped for TCRbeta analysis as frozen whole blood, isolated PBMCs, or DNA extracted from either sample type. For CDR1 and CDR2, the germline V gene lists MDHEN and SYDVKM. V sheds 6 bases and J sheds 11 bases, leaving 26 bases between their ends. From cysteine to phenylalanine, the CDR3 is 16 amino acids long. Just CDR3 DNA is preserved here, 48 bases in frame from base 1. This TCR was sampled from a man between 65 and 80 years old with active or convalescent COVID-19. The sample consisted of peripheral blood. Here the chain combines TRBV28 and TRBJ1-5, with a tentative D gene TRBD1 over 5 matching bases. CDR3 protein: CASSPPGGVSPGAQHF. The DNA sequence follows: TGTGCCAGCAGCCCCCCGGGGGGGGTGTCCCCCGGGGCCCAGCATTTT.